These 28 T cell receptor beta chains were all obtained from the same sample, sequenced in a study of CD8 T cells in Susac syndrome. An amount of RNA that ranged from about 0.45 to 1 ug was reverse transcribed with random hexamers. TCRdb redid the calling of the immunoSEQ multiplex PCR reads with MiXCR, one entry per CDR3 protein. Of 140,000 to 150,000 distinct CDR3 sequences in the sample, around 94% were seen once. The specimen was CD4+ T cells from PBMCs. The receptors were sampled from a human donor in good health.

The chain joins TRBV7-9 to TRBJ1-1, with no clear D. Trimming took 5 bases from V and 11 from J, leaving 18 bases between them. The CDR3 consists of 13 residues. The germline V gene has CDR1 SEHNR and CDR2 FQNEAQ (reference sequence). Here the CDR3 DNA reads TGTGCCAGCAGCGGTACCCCCGGTACTGGTGCTTTCTTT. It encodes CASSGTPGTGAFF.

V gene TRBV6-6 combines with J gene TRBJ1-2; the D gene is possibly TRBD1 (6 bases). The CDR3 spans 13 residues. Between the trimmed V and J ends, which lost 7 bases and 4 bases, there was a span of 13 bases. The germline V gene has CDR1 MNHNY and CDR2 SVGAGI (reference sequence). As DNA, the CDR3 is TGTGCCAGCATGGAGGGGGGCTTCTATGGCTACACCTTC. This sequence encodes CASMEGGFYGYTF.

The V and J genes are TRBV5-4 and TRBJ2-1; tentatively, D is TRBD2 (7 bases). V dropped 6 bases and J dropped 7 bases, with 26 bases sitting between them. The CDR3 is 17 residues long. From germline, CDR1 is SGHNT and CDR2 YYREEE (reference sequence). The CDR3 bases are TGTGCCAGCACCGGCCGGTGGGGGGGGGCCGCGGGGAATGAGCAGTTCTTC. Translation gives CASTGRWGGAAGNEQFF.

This clonotype has only one observation. This chain connects TRBV12-3 or TRBV12-4 to TRBJ1-2, with D unclear. V shed 3 bases and J shed 7 bases, with 12 bases lying between them. The CDR3 contains 13 residues. The DNA of the CDR3 is TGTGCCAGCAGTTTCACGGCCTGGGGTGGCTACACCTTC. This codes for CASSFTAWGGYTF.

This clonotype came up a few times. The chain carries TRBV4-1 and TRBJ1-2; no definite D call. V lost 1 base, J lost 7 bases, and 16 bases lay in between. Germline loops: CDR1 MGHRA, CDR2 YSYEKL. CDR3 length equals 15 residues. The CDR3 sequence: CASSQGMGRVRGYTF. CDR3 in DNA: TGCGCCAGCAGCCAAGGGATGGGCCGGGTACGTGGCTACACCTTC.

The chain couples TRBV28 to TRBJ1-2; D is undetermined. Germline V gene sequence: CDR1 MDHEN, CDR2 SYDVKM. The V end lost 5 bases, the J end lost 1 base, and 14 bases lay between the germline ends. The CDR3 loop spans 15 amino acids. Here the CDR3 DNA reads TGTGCCAGCAGTGGTCAGCCTTATTATAACTATGGCTACACCTTC. Translation gives CASSGQPYYNYGYTF.

This clonotype appeared a few times. The chain recombines TRBV5-1 with TRBJ1-1; D is uncertain. Germline assignment: CDR1 SGHRS and CDR2 YFSETQ. The CDR3 is 13 amino acids. V was shortened by 0 bases and J by 7 bases, with 10 bases between the two germline ends. The CDR3 region is CASSLGLRGEAFF. CDR3 DNA: TGCGCCAGCAGCTTGGGACTGCGCGGTGAAGCTTTCTTT. Filled out from reference TRBV5-1 and TRBJ1-1, the complete variable domain reads KAGVTQTPRYLIKTRGQQVTLSCSPISGHRSVSWYQQTPGQGLQFLFEYFSETQRNKGNFPGRFSGRQFSNSRSEMNVSTLELGDSALYLCASSLGLRGEAFFGQGTRLTVV.

This clonotype has only one observation. The chain carries TRBV19 and TRBJ2-3, with a possible D match to TRBD2 (5 bases). The CDR3 has 15 residues. The germline gives CDR1 LNHDA, CDR2 SQIVND (reference sequence). The V end was cut by 4 bases, the J end by 0 bases, with 11 bases between. This CDR3 reads CASSTLAASTDTQYF. CDR3 nucleotide sequence: TGTGCCAGTAGTACGCTAGCAGCTAGCACAGATACGCAGTATTTT.

The chain employs TRBV18 and TRBJ2-1; 12 bases are shared with TRBD1. The CDR3 is made up of 16 amino acids. Looked up from germline, CDR1 is KGHSH and CDR2 is LQKENI. The junction had 8 bases not matched to a gene; V was cut back by 2 bases and J by 9 bases. The CDR3 protein is CASSPGGQGASSEQFF. CDR3 nucleotide sequence: TGTGCCAGCTCACCAGGGGGACAGGGGGCCTCGAGTGAGCAGTTCTTC.

V usage is TRBV2 and J usage is TRBJ2-7, with 7 bases identical to TRBD1. J was trimmed by 4 bases and V by 4 bases; bases with no gene match: 7. The CDR3 is 14 residues long. Germline CDR1 is SNHLY and CDR2 is FYNNEI. The CDR3 reads CASSVWGQRYEQYF. CDR3 coding DNA: TGTGCCAGCAGTGTTTGGGGACAGCGGTACGAGCAGTACTTC.

The chain joins TRBV2 to TRBJ2-7; 8 nucleotides align to TRBD2. The CDR3 has 15 residues. V trimming: 4 bases; J trimming: 5 bases; junction bases outside the gene matches: 10. In germline, CDR1 is SNHLY, CDR2 FYNNEI. The CDR3 bases are TGTGCCAGCAGTGGGGGGCTTGCGGGAGGTAACGAGCAGTACTTC. Translating gives CASSGGLAGGNEQYF.

This clonotype came up once. V and J are TRBV20-1 and TRBJ2-7; D unresolved. V lost 1 base and J 2 bases, leaving 9 bases between the germline ends. This CDR3 region has 13 residues. Germline CDR1 is DFQATT and CDR2 is SNEGSKA (reference sequence). The DNA for the CDR3 is TGCAGTGCTAGAGCGGCAGCTGCCTACGAGCAGTACTTC. Translated: CSARAAAAYEQYF.

J is TRBJ2-7 and V is TRBV7-3, with 10 bases lining up with TRBD2. J lost 1 base, V lost 1 base, and 10 bases had no gene match. CDR1 is SGHTA, CDR2 FQGTGA, per germline. This CDR3 spans 18 amino acids. The CDR3 protein is CASSLMASGSLVSYEQYF. In nucleotides, the CDR3 is TGTGCCAGCAGCTTAATGGCTAGCGGGAGCTTGGTTTCCTACGAGCAGTACTTC.

The gene calls are TRBV12-3 or TRBV12-4 and TRBJ2-2; TRBD1 might be the D (5 bases). This CDR3 spans 14 amino acids. Trimming removed 3 bases at V and 6 bases at J, with 11 bases between. The DNA for the CDR3 is TGTGCCAGCAGTTTGACAGTTAACCCCGGGGAGCTGTTTTTT. Amino acids: CASSLTVNPGELFF.

The V and J genes are TRBV11-3 and TRBJ2-2; 7 nucleotides agree with TRBD2. This CDR3 region has 17 residues. Germline CDR1 and CDR2: SGHNT and YENEEA. Unmatched junction bases numbered 5, after V lost 0 bases and J lost 1 base. This CDR3 reads CASSLDPGGGNTGELFF. Written as DNA, the CDR3 is TGTGCCAGCAGCTTAGATCCTGGCGGGGGGAACACCGGGGAGCTGTTTTTT.

V gene TRBV11-2 combines with J gene TRBJ2-7; maybe TRBD2 (5 bases). Germline V gene lookup returns CDR1 SGHAT and CDR2 FQNNGV. The CDR3 is 16 amino acids. Deletions cut 3 bases from V and 0 bases from J, with 15 bases between. In DNA, the CDR3 is TGTGCCAGCAGCTTTCCGGGAAGTTTGAGCTCCTACGAGCAGTACTTC. It is translated as CASSFPGSLSSYEQYF.

V is TRBV10-3 and J is TRBJ2-7; the match to TRBD1 covers 10 bases. The germline CDR1 and CDR2 sequences are ENHRY and SYGVKD. J gave up 5 bases and V 6 bases, and 10 bases lay outside the gene matches. CDR3 length: 15 amino acids. The CDR3 DNA sequence: TGTGCCATCAGGGACCCGGGACAGGGGAAAGACGAGCAGTACTTC. Amino acids: CAIRDPGQGKDEQYF.

The chain combines TRBV20-1 with TRBJ1-2; D is unresolved. The CDR3 loop spans 11 amino acids. The germline gives CDR1 DFQATT, CDR2 SNEGSKA (reference sequence). V was trimmed by 7 bases and J by 4 bases, leaving 10 bases between them. In nucleotides, the CDR3 is TGCAGTGTATCGTGGGCCTATGGCTACACCTTC. Translated, it gives CSVSWAYGYTF.

The rearrangement links TRBV11-1 to TRBJ2-6; D is ambiguous. V lost 7 bases to trimming and J lost 0 bases, with 10 bases between them. CDR1 and CDR2 from the germline V gene are SGHAT and FQDESV (reference sequence). The CDR3 length is 15 residues. CDR3 coding DNA: TGTGCCAGCACCCCTGGCTACTCTGGGGCCAACGTCCTGACTTTC. This gives the protein CASTPGYSGANVLTF. The variable domain in full, completed from reference TRBV11-1 and TRBJ2-6, reads EAEVAQSPRYKITEKSQAVAFWCDPISGHATLYWYRQILGQGPELLVQFQDESVVDDSQLPKDRFSAERLKGVDSTLKIQPAELGDSAMYLCASTPGYSGANVLTFGAGSRLTVL.

V gene TRBV28 combines with J gene TRBJ2-7; no reliable D call. This CDR3 is built from 13 residues. CDR1 is MDHEN and CDR2 is SYDVKM in the germline V gene. Trimming took 3 bases from V and 3 from J, leaving 9 bases between them. Here the CDR3 DNA reads TGTGCCAGCAGTTTTGGTCCCGACTACGAGCAGTACTTC. Protein product: CASSFGPDYEQYF. Filled out from reference TRBV28 and TRBJ2-7, the complete variable domain reads DVKVTQSSRYLVKRTGEKVFLECVQDMDHENMFWYRQDPGLGLRLIYFSYDVKMKEKGDIPEGYSVSREKKERFSLILESASTNQTSMYLCASSFGPDYEQYFGPGTRLTVT.

The V call is TRBV29-1, the J call TRBJ2-5; weak D call: TRBD2 (6 bases). This CDR3 is 13 amino acids long. The ends were cut back, 7 bases at V and 4 bases at J, with 16 bases in the middle. The germline CDR1 and CDR2 sequences are SQVTM and ANQGSEA. The CDR3 bases are TGCAGCGGGATAGCGGAAGGCTCAGAGACCCAGTACTTC. The encoded protein is CSGIAEGSETQYF. Combining the CDR3 with reference TRBV29-1 and TRBJ2-5 gives the whole variable domain SAVISQKPSRDICQRGTSLTIQCQVDSQVTMMFWYRQQPGQSLTLIATANQGSEATYESGFVIDKFPISRPNLTFSTLTVSNMSPEDSSIYLCSGIAEGSETQYFGPGTRLLVL.

The chain links TRBV6-1 to TRBJ1-5; D is perhaps TRBD1 (5 bases). V was trimmed by 7 bases and J by 0 bases, leaving 13 bases between them. The CDR3 loop spans 15 amino acids. CDR1 and CDR2 (germline): MNHNS, SASEGT. The CDR3 DNA follows: TGTGCCAGCATTCTGGACACCTTTAGCAATCAGCCCCAGCATTTT. Translated: CASILDTFSNQPQHF.

V usage is TRBV7-3 and J usage is TRBJ2-5, with 10 bases identical to TRBD1. With 4 bases clipped from V and 3 bases from J, the junction kept 2 bases outside the gene matches. The germline V gene has CDR1 SGHTA and CDR2 FQGTGA. The length of the CDR3 is 14 residues. CDR3: CASSSGTGEETQYF. The CDR3 coding sequence is TGTGCCAGCAGCTCCGGGACAGGGGAAGAGACCCAGTACTTC.

The rearrangement joins TRBV5-6 to TRBJ2-5; D not certain. The CDR3 spans 15 residues. The germline CDR1 and CDR2 sequences are SGHDT and YYEEEE. Trimming pared 0 bases from V and 5 bases from J, leaving 14 bases between. The DNA for the CDR3 is TGTGCCAGCAGCTTGGTTGGACCGACTTGGGAGACCCAGTACTTC. It encodes CASSLVGPTWETQYF.

The rearrangement uses TRBV5-1 and TRBJ2-2, with D perhaps TRBD1 or TRBD2 (5 bases each). The CDR3 spans 15 residues. Trimming left V 4 bases short and J 1 base short, with 11 bases between. Germline V CDR1 and CDR2: SGHRS, YFSETQ. The DNA of the CDR3 is TGCGCCAGCAGCCGAGGGACGGAGAACACCGGGGAGCTGTTTTTT. This translates into CASSRGTENTGELFF.

This clonotype was seen just once. The gene calls are TRBV12-3 or TRBV12-4 and TRBJ2-7, with TRBD2 matching 8 bases. The ends lost 5 bases at V and 0 bases at J; junction bases unmatched: 9. The length of the CDR3 is 16 residues. For the CDR3, the DNA is TGTGCCAGCAGTCCCGGGACTAGATCTTTCTCCTACGAGCAGTACTTC. Protein sequence: CASSPGTRSFSYEQYF.

The gene calls are TRBV14 and TRBJ1-1, with D possibly TRBD1 on 5 matching bases. The germline gives CDR1 SGHDN, CDR2 FVKESK. The CDR3 has 17 amino acids. The V and J ends lost 0 bases and 2 bases respectively, with 16 bases between them. The CDR3 region is CASSQDKRGRGNTEAFF. CDR3 DNA: TGTGCCAGCAGCCAAGATAAAAGGGGTCGGGGTAACACTGAAGCTTTCTTT.

V gene TRBV7-2 combines with J gene TRBJ2-2, with 8 positions matching TRBD1. The CDR3 is made up of 16 amino acids. Trimming removed 5 bases from V and 0 bases from J; junction bases left unmatched: 5. Germline V gives CDR1 SGHTA, CDR2 FQGNSA. CDR3 loop: CASSRGTGSNTGELFF. DNA of the CDR3: TGTGCCAGCAGCAGAGGGACAGGTTCGAACACCGGGGAGCTGTTTTTT.